This record concerns one TCR beta chain sequence. Its target antigen remains unknown. No much larger clone exists at a distance of one base, and base qualities are not known. Enrolling through a virtual design, the prospective study's participants ranged in age from roughly 18 to 90 years and lived across some 23 United States geographic areas. In the prospective study, participants were assigned to cohorts based on the clinical history participants reported in a screening survey and a study questionnaire. Recovered participants in ImmuneRACE Cohort 3 were defined by two consecutive negative NP/OP PCR tests, clearance by a healthcare professional, or resolution of symptoms. In the prospective study, whole blood, serum and a nasopharyngeal or oropharyngeal swab were collected from each participant by mobile phlebotomists. Additional blood draws and questionnaires over a 2-month period could optionally be provided by prospective study participants. Before DNA extraction, blood samples from the prospective study were shipped at room temperature or frozen.

TCRbeta CDR3 regions were amplified from genomic DNA by means of the immunoSEQ Assay, a bias-controlled multiplex PCR. Per the source publication's procedure: The number of nucleated cells in each sample was estimated from the amplification of reference gene primers within the assay. Sequence reads were collapsed and filtered to measure the absolute abundance of every unique TCRbeta CDR3 rearrangement. Productive Simpson clonality was computed per sample as the square root of Simpson's diversity index over productive rearrangements. In its TCRdb copy, this immuneACCESS table keeps in-frame sequences only and misses some clones. Where compared with another copy, unresolved V genes explain less than half of these, and the others have no known cause. D and trimming were read from the DNA, whereas the V and J calls and clone size are those reported in that table. This sample has 400,000 or so clones in its table, and 75% to 90% of those were observed once. Of the sample, roughly 1.1% falls within the top ten clones.

This entry is derived from a study of blood T cell repertoires in COVID-19 (dated by TCRdb to the early 2020s). For context, the study as a whole: Samples from collaborators originated in the United States, Italy and Spain and spanned both the acute and convalescent phases of COVID-19. Where HLA class I and class II types were available, the types were taken from metadata supplied by the sample provider, not from assay-based typing. The material from the prospective study consisted of cDNA or gDNA derived from T cells, B-cell-depleted T cells, or PBMCs. Samples were obtained from the ongoing ImmuneRACE study (first 160 participants) and from about 1,300 subjects provided by 6 global collaborators. A de-identified subject ID, COVID-19 status, age in years and sex were almost always included in the sample metadata. The repertoires were released in a freely available public database intended as a resource for research on the immune response to SARS-CoV-2. The dataset comprised deeply sampled blood TCRbeta repertoires from subjects exposed to, actively infected with, or recovered from COVID-19.

Findings and caveats that apply to the study as a whole: Clinical and demographic metadata were provided uncurated, with the amount varying by source and participant.

This TCR came from a man aged 25 to 40 who had recovered from COVID-19. Sequenced input: PBMCs or T cells enriched from blood (not recorded which).

DNA sequence: TGTGCCAGCAATAATGGGAGGGCCTTTTACAATGAGCAGTTCTTC. Protein translation: CASNNGRAFYNEQFF. The sequence is built from TRBV27 and TRBJ2-1; a stretch of 7 junction bases matches TRBD2. From its cysteine to its phenylalanine, the CDR3 spans 15 amino acids. CDR3 DNA only is kept here, 45 bases in frame from base 1. CDR1 and CDR2 are read off the germline V gene (reference sequence) as MNHEY and SMNVEV. Clipping removes 7 bases from V and 4 bases from J, with 10 as the unmatched junction base count.